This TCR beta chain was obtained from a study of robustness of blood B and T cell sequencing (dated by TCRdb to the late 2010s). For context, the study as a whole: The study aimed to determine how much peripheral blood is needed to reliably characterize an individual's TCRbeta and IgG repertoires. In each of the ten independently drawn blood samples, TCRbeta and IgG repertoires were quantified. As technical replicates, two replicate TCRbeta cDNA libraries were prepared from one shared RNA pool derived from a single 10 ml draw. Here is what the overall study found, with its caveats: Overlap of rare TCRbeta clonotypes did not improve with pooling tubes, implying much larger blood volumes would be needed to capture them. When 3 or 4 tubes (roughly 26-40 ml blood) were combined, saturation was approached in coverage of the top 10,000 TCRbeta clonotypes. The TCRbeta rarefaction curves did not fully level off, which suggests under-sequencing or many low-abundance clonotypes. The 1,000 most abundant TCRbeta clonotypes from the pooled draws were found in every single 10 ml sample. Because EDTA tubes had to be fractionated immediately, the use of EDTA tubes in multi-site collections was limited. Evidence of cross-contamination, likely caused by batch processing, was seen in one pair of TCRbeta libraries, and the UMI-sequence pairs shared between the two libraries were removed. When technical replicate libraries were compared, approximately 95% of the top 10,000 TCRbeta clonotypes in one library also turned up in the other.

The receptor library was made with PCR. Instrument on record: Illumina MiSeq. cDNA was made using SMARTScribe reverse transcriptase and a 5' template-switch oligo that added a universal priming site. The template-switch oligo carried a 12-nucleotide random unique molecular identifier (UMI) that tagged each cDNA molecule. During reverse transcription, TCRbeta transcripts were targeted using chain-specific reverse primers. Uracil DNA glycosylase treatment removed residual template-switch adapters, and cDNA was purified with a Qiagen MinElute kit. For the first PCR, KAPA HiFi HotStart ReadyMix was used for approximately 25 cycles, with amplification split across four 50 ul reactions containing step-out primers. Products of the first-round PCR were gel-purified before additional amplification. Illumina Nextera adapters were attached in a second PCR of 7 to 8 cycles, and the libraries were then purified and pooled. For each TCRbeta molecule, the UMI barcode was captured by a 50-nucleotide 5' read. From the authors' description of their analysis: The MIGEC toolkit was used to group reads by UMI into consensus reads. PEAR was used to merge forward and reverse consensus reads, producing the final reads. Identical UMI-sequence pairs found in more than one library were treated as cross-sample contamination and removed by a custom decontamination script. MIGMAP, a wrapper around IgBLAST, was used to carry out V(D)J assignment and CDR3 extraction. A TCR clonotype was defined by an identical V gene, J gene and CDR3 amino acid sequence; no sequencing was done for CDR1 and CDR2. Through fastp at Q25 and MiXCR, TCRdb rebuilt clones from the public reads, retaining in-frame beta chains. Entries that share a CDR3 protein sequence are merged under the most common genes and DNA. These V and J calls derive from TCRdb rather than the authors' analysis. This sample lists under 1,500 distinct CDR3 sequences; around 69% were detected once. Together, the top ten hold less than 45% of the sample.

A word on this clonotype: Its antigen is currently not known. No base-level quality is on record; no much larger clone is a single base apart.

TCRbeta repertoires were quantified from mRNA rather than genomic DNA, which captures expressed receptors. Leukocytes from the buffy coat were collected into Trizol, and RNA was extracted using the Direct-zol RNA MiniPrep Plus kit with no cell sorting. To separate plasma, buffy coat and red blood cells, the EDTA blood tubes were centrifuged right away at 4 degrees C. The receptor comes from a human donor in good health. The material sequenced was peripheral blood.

The nucleotide sequence reads as follows: TGTGCCTGGAGTCATTTTACAGGTCCTACTGAAGCTTTCTTT. Its translation is CAWSHFTGPTEAFF. The chain links TRBV30 with TRBJ1-1; the D gene is perhaps TRBD1, on 5 matching bases. The junction shows trimming of 2 bases on V and 5 bases on J, plus 15 bases between the germline ends. The CDR3 starts with the cysteine, ends with the phenylalanine, and has 14 residues. CDR3 DNA is the only sequence kept; it has 42 bases, read in frame from the first base. CDR1 and CDR2, per the germline V gene (reference sequence), are GTSNPN and SVGIG. When the CDR3 is completed using the reference TRBV30 and TRBJ1-1 genes on either side, the full variable domain is SQTIHQWPATLVQPVGSPLSLECTVEGTSNPNLYWYRQAAGRGLQLLFYSVGIGQISSEVPQNLSASRPQDRQFILSSKKLLLSDSGFYLCAWSHFTGPTEAFFGQGTRLTVV.